One sample yielded the 2 T cell receptor beta chains listed below, sequenced in a study of T cell responses to AZD1222 COVID-19 vaccine. Data came from immunoSEQ multiplex PCR; TCRdb stores just in-frame clones and leaves some out. The sample lists some 140,000 clones; 70% to 90% were seen once. The sample was peripheral blood, taken on day 0 of MenACWY control vaccination. All receptors derive from an adult in good health.

V is TRBV19 and J is TRBJ2-1; no reliable D call. CDR1 is LNHDA, CDR2 SQIVND, per germline (reference sequence). V lost 5 bases to trimming and J lost 0 bases, with 14 bases between them. The CDR3 covers 16 residues. The CDR3, as DNA: TGTGCCAGTAGTTGGGCCGGGTATGGCTCCTACAATGAGCAGTTCTTC. It translates to CASSWAGYGSYNEQFF.

The chain joins TRBV10-2 to TRBJ2-7; 8 bases are shared with TRBD2. The CDR3 contains 15 residues. V lost 3 bases and J lost 3; bases outside the gene matches: 7. The germline CDR1 and CDR2 sequences are WSHSY and SAAADI. The DNA for the CDR3 is TGCGCCAGCAGTGAACCGGGACTAGTTTACTACGAGCAGTACTTC. This encodes CASSEPGLVYYEQYF.